This T cell receptor (beta chain) was identified during a study of beta chain features in type 1 diabetes. The whole isolated RNA underwent reverse transcription, so sequencing captured expressed TCRB transcripts. The assay was immunoSEQ multiplex PCR, and TCRdb's table has in-frame clones only and misses some. The data hold around 650,000 clones, with roughly 12% observed a single time. Points from the study as a whole: Moderate but significant shortening of TCRB CDR3s was recorded in all four CD4+ subsets from Type 1 diabetes patients.

A remark on this clone: Antigen: not known.

Germline V lookup: CDR1 SGDLS, CDR2 YYNGEE. V lost 0 bases to trimming and J lost 4 bases, with 7 bases between them. The CDR3 consists of 14 residues. The chain uses TRBV9 and TRBJ2-2; unclear D gene. The sequence came from a man under 40 with type 1 diabetes. The sample comprised naive CD4+ T cells from blood. In DNA, the CDR3 is TGTGCCAGCAGCGTAGCCCGGGCCACCGGGGAGCTGTTTTTT. Protein sequence: CASSVARATGELFF.